What follows are 5 T cell receptor beta chains derived from one specimen sequenced in a study of response to subunit inactivated influenza vaccine. TCRdb recomputed calls from the RT-PCR reads with MiXCR, one row per CDR3 protein. The table lists 180,000 or so distinct CDR3 sequences, about 12% of them singletons. Another study also made use of these data, one on T cells expressing NK-cell markers. This second study says: Synthesis of TCR beta cDNA relied on 5'RACE template switching carrying UMIs.

Sequences were derived from CD8+ T cells sorted from PBMCs, sampled 11 to 12 days after vaccination. The receptors were sampled from a man aged 45 to 65 who received an inactivated influenza vaccine.

The chain carries TRBV12-3 or TRBV12-4 and TRBJ1-1, with D uncertain. V was clipped by 4 bases and J by 10 bases, with 16 bases between them. The length of the CDR3 is 13 residues. The CDR3 nucleotides read TGTGCCAGCAGTTCCCTTCGACCTCAAGGAGCTTTCTTT. Translated, it gives CASSSLRPQGAFF.

This clonotype was picked up a small number of times. This rearrangement joins TRBV7-9 to TRBJ2-6; D may match TRBD1 or TRBD2 (5 bases each). This CDR3 has 16 residues. The V gene lost 6 bases and the J gene lost 1 base, with 13 bases spanning the gap. Germline V lookup: CDR1 SEHNR, CDR2 FQNEAQ (reference sequence). CDR3 loop: CASRTRGPSGANVLTF. DNA of the CDR3: TGTGCCAGCAGGACCCGGGGCCCTTCTGGGGCCAACGTCCTGACTTTC.

J is TRBJ2-5 and V is TRBV21-1; the table's TRBD2 call for D was not verified on the DNA. TRBV21-1 is termed a pseudogene. The CDR3 is made up of 16 amino acids. The CDR3, as DNA: TGTGCCAGCAGCAATCTGACTAGCGTCCCTCGAGAGACCCAGTACTTC. Residues: CASSNLTSVPRETQYF.

In this sample, this clonotype turned up a few times. The chain couples TRBV7-9 to TRBJ2-1; 9 nucleotides match TRBD2. The CDR3 runs 15 residues. CDR1 is SEHNR and CDR2 is FQNEAQ in the germline V gene (reference sequence). V was clipped by 5 bases and J by 3 bases; unmatched bases: 5. The DNA for the CDR3 is TGTGCCAGCAGCCCCCGACTAGCGGACTACAATGAGCAGTTCTTC. This codes for CASSPRLADYNEQFF.

In its sample, this clonotype was seen a few times. V is TRBV5-1 and J is TRBJ2-2, with TRBD2 identical over 13 bases. The CDR3 totals 18 residues. The J segment lost 4 bases and the V segment lost 2 bases, leaving 8 bases of the junction unmatched. CDR1 is SGHRS, CDR2 YFSETQ, per germline. The DNA of the CDR3 is TGCGCCAGCAGCTTTATGACTAGCGGGGGGCCCCTCACCGGGGAGCTGTTTTTT. This encodes CASSFMTSGGPLTGELFF.